This TCR beta chain was captured by sequencing in a study of blood T cell repertoires in COVID-19. As originally analysed: Amplification with reference gene primers provided the estimates of nucleated cell counts. TCRdb keeps only in-frame clones here, not all; method: immunoSEQ multiplex PCR. V, J and clone size derive from that table, while D and trimming were established from the DNA sequence. The repertoire holds about 82,000 clones, with approximately 86% as singletons. This CDR3 is 12 amino acids long. V was cut by 2 bases and J by 7 bases, with 5 bases left in between. Germline-derived CDR1 and CDR2 are LGHDT and YNNKEL (reference sequence).

The receptor comes from a man of 80 years or more with active or convalescent COVID-19. The sample taken for sequencing was peripheral blood. The chain recombines TRBV3-1 (or the pseudogene TRBV3-2) with TRBJ1-4; D uncertain. This CDR3 is CASSQLGEKLFF. As DNA, the CDR3 is TGTGCCAGCAGCCAACTCGGTGAAAAACTGTTTTTT.